These 27 T cell receptor beta chains share one sample of origin, sequenced in a study. TCRdb reprocessed the reads with MiXCR, giving one entry per CDR3 protein. The sample yields about 740 distinct CDR3 sequences, approximately 8.3% seen once. Input material: CD4+ T cells from synovial fluid. These receptors originate from a human donor with rheumatoid arthritis.

This clonotype was observed a handful of times. The chain is built from TRBV10-3 and TRBJ1-1; 10 positions match TRBD1. Per germline, CDR1 ENHRY and CDR2 SYGVKD. The V and J ends lost 4 bases and 1 base, in that order; junction bases with no gene match: 3. This CDR3 spans 15 amino acids. The CDR3 reads CAISGRDRGNTEAFF. In DNA form, the CDR3 reads TGTGCCATCAGTGGACGGGACAGGGGGAACACTGAAGCTTTCTTT.

The chain has TRBV30 and TRBJ1-5, with D possibly TRBD1 on 5 matching bases. Trimming shortened V by 3 bases and J by 6 bases, and 12 bases separated the two germline ends. Looked up from germline, CDR1 is GTSNPN and CDR2 is SVGIG (reference sequence). The CDR3 covers 13 residues. CDR3 sequence reads: CAWRKGAGQPQHF. The CDR3 nucleotides read TGTGCCTGGAGAAAAGGGGCAGGTCAGCCCCAGCATTTT. Supplemented by reference TRBV30 and TRBJ1-5, the full variable domain reads SQTIHQWPATLVQPVGSPLSLECTVEGTSNPNLYWYRQAAGRGLQLLFYSVGIGQISSEVPQNLSASRPQDRQFILSSKKLLLSDSGFYLCAWRKGAGQPQHFGDGTRLSIL.

This clonotype rates as large (0.1 to 1%). The CDR3 DNA reads as TGTGCCAGCAGCTTGGGCGGGGCAGCACAAGAGACCCAGTACTTC. As protein: CASSLGGAAQETQYF. The J gene is TRBJ2-5, the V gene TRBV7-9, with a possible D match to TRBD2 (6 bases). V was trimmed by 3 bases and J by 2 bases, leaving 13 bases between them. The CDR3 consists of 15 residues. The germline gives CDR1 SEHNR, CDR2 FQNEAQ (reference sequence).

By its share, this clonotype is medium-sized (0.01 to 0.1%). V gene TRBV7-9 combines with J gene TRBJ2-2, with D unclear. Per germline, CDR1 SEHNR and CDR2 FQNEAQ (reference sequence). Trimming removed 5 bases at V and 3 bases at J, with 10 bases between. The CDR3 is made up of 14 amino acids. CDR3 sequence reads: CASSMDGYTGELFF. In DNA, the CDR3 is TGTGCCAGCAGCATGGACGGTTACACCGGGGAGCTGTTTTTT.

This clonotype is classed as medium-sized. The chain links TRBV6-2 or TRBV6-3 to TRBJ2-2, with a weak D call TRBD2 (6 bases). The CDR3 has 15 residues. The ends were cut back, 5 bases at V and 5 bases at J, with 15 bases in the middle. The germline V gene encodes CDR1 MNHEY and CDR2 SVGEGT. The CDR3 is CASSTGTSRTGELFF. In DNA, the CDR3 is TGTGCCAGCAGTACCGGGACTTCAAGGACCGGGGAGCTGTTTTTT.

This clonotype is large by share. The genes are TRBV7-9 and TRBJ2-3; D not certain. The CDR3 spans 11 residues. Germline CDR1 SEHNR, CDR2 FQNEAQ (reference sequence). V lost 5 bases to trimming and J lost 6 bases, with 6 bases between them. In nucleotides, the CDR3 is TGTGCCAGCAGCCGACTCGATACGCAGTATTTT. Encoded protein: CASSRLDTQYF.

By sample fraction, this clonotype is medium-sized (0.01 to 0.1%). The V and J genes are TRBV18 and TRBJ2-4; D is uncertain. The CDR3 is made up of 16 amino acids. The V gene lost 0 bases and the J gene lost 0 bases, with 9 bases spanning the gap. CDR1 KGHSH and CDR2 LQKENI come from the germline V gene. The CDR3 DNA follows: TGTGCCAGCTCACCACCCGGATCCCCAGCCAAAAACATTCAGTACTTC. Translated: CASSPPGSPAKNIQYF.

This clonotype rates as medium-sized. The CDR3 loop is CASSLWQGYGYTF. The CDR3 region has the DNA TGTGCCAGCAGTTTATGGCAGGGCTATGGCTACACCTTC. The chain has TRBV28 and TRBJ1-2; D possibly corresponds to TRBD1 (5 bases). Trimming shortened V by 0 bases and J by 4 bases, and 6 bases separated the two germline ends. Germline V CDR1 and CDR2: MDHEN, SYDVKM. There are 13 residues in the CDR3.

The rearrangement joins TRBV15 to TRBJ2-1; D gene ambiguous. This CDR3 comprises 11 residues. CDR1 is LNHNV and CDR2 is YYDKDF in the germline V gene (reference sequence). Between the trimmed V and J ends, which lost 7 bases and 9 bases, there was a span of 10 bases. The CDR3 nucleotides read TGTGCCACCATCAGCGACGTTGAGCAGTTCTTC. It encodes CATISDVEQFF. Based on the CDR3 plus reference TRBV15 and TRBJ2-1, the full variable domain is DAMVIQNPRYQVTQFGKPVTLSCSQTLNHNVMYWYQQKSSQAPKLLFHYYDKDFNNEADTPDNFQSRRPNTSFCFLDIRSPGLGDTAMYLCATISDVEQFFGPGTRLTVL.

This clonotype is deemed large. DNA for the CDR3: TGTGCCAGCAGCCAAGGGGTCCTTTCAAGCAACGAGCAGTACTTC. It codes for CASSQGVLSSNEQYF. J is TRBJ2-7 and V is TRBV7-2, with D perhaps matching TRBD1 (5 bases). Germline CDR1 reads SGHTA; CDR2 reads FQGNSA. Trimming shortened V by 5 bases and J by 5 bases, and 19 bases separated the two germline ends. The CDR3 totals 15 residues.

By sample fraction, this clonotype is medium-sized (0.01 to 0.1%). The rearrangement links TRBV5-6 to TRBJ2-1; D is unresolved. The germline CDR1 and CDR2 sequences are SGHDT and YYEEEE. CDR3 length: 11 residues. V lost 1 base to trimming and J lost 7 bases, with 3 bases between them. The CDR3 DNA follows: TGTGCCAGCAGCTTGTTGAATGAGCAGTTCTTC. This gives the protein CASSLLNEQFF.

This clonotype is medium-sized (0.01 to 0.1%) in the sample. The V and J genes are TRBV7-3 and TRBJ1-1; D not resolved. Trimming shortened V by 5 bases and J by 7 bases, and 14 bases separated the two germline ends. Germline-derived CDR1 and CDR2 are SGHTA and FQGTGA. This CDR3 spans 13 amino acids. The CDR3 bases are TGTGCCAGCAGCCAAACGTCCGCCTATGAAGCTTTCTTT. Protein sequence: CASSQTSAYEAFF.

This clonotype rates as large (0.1 to 1%). The V and J genes are TRBV6-1 and TRBJ1-5; no clear D. The germline gives CDR1 MNHNS, CDR2 SASEGT. The CDR3 sequence is 15 residues long. The V gene lost 4 bases and the J gene lost 2 bases, with 12 bases spanning the gap. The CDR3 DNA follows: TGTGCCAGCAGTGTACGGCTTAGGGGCAATCAGCCCCAGCATTTT. Protein: CASSVRLRGNQPQHF.

In its sample, this clonotype was seen a few times. A single base separates this from a much larger clone, so it may be a read error. The rearrangement uses TRBV6-5 and TRBJ2-3, with 10 bases lining up with TRBD2. Germline V gives CDR1 MNHEY, CDR2 SVGAGI. This CDR3 has 15 residues. In nucleotides, the CDR3 is TGTGCCAGCAAGGGCCTAGCGGGGGTCACAAATACGCAGTATTTT. This gives the protein CASKGLAGVTNTQYF.

Sample share makes this clonotype medium-sized. The gene calls are TRBV18 and TRBJ2-1; D not certain. CDR1 and CDR2 (germline): KGHSH, LQKENI. V lost 3 bases to trimming and J lost 8 bases, with 8 bases between them. CDR3 length equals 12 residues. The CDR3 coding sequence is TGTGCCAGCTCACCGATGGGCGATGAGCAGTTCTTC. It encodes CASSPMGDEQFF.

This clonotype was seen a single time. Since a much larger clone is just one base distant, this may be a read error. The rearrangement joins TRBV20-1 to TRBJ2-1, with 10 bases identical to TRBD2. The CDR3 covers 14 residues. Trimming cost V 7 bases and J 5 bases; bases outside gene matches: 8. CDR1 and CDR2 from the germline V gene are DFQATT and SNEGSKA (reference sequence). The CDR3 DNA follows: TGCAGTGTCCCCGGACTAGCGGCAAACAATGAGCAGTTCTTC. Translated, it gives CSVPGLAANNEQFF.

This clonotype is termed medium-sized. The chain couples TRBV11-2 to TRBJ2-2; D may be TRBD1 (6 bases). V lost 10 bases and J 0 bases, leaving 18 bases between the germline ends. The CDR3 spans 16 residues. Per germline, CDR1 SGHAT and CDR2 FQNNGV. This chain's CDR3 is CATTPEGTTNTGELFF. CDR3 in DNA: TGTGCCACCACGCCTGAGGGGACAACGAACACCGGGGAGCTGTTTTTT.

By sample fraction, this clonotype is medium-sized. The chain recombines TRBV12-3 or TRBV12-4 with TRBJ2-1; 10 positions agree with TRBD2. Trimming cost V 3 bases and J 7 bases; bases outside gene matches: 3. The CDR3 length is 14 residues. CDR3 protein: CASSFSGRLNEQFF. CDR3 bases: TGTGCCAGCAGTTTTAGCGGGAGGCTGAATGAGCAGTTCTTC.

By share of the sample, this clonotype is medium-sized. The chain carries TRBV7-2 and TRBJ2-5; perhaps TRBD1 as D (6 bases). CDR3 length: 13 amino acids. The germline V gene encodes CDR1 SGHTA and CDR2 FQGNSA. With 3 bases removed from V and 4 bases from J, the gap between germline ends came to 9 bases. CDR3 in DNA: TGTGCCAGCAGCTTTCAGGGGCTAGAGACCCAGTACTTC. Translated, it gives CASSFQGLETQYF.

In this sample, this clonotype is large. The rearrangement uses TRBV2 and TRBJ2-3, with 7 bases aligning to TRBD2. With V trimmed by 7 bases and J by 0 bases, 10 bases remained unmatched. Germline V gene sequence: CDR1 SNHLY, CDR2 FYNNEI. CDR3 length: 16 residues. The CDR3 DNA reads as TGTGCCAGCACATTCGTAGGCGGGAGTAGCACAGATACGCAGTATTTT. Protein product: CASTFVGGSSTDTQYF.

By share, this clonotype counts as medium-sized. For the CDR3, the DNA is TGTGCCAGTAGCAAGGGAGCGGGAGGGTCCAATGAGCAGTTCTTC. Translating gives CASSKGAGGSNEQFF. This chain joins TRBV19 and TRBJ2-1; 10 bases map to TRBD2. The CDR3 runs to 15 residues. In germline, CDR1 is LNHDA, CDR2 SQIVND (reference sequence). V was pared by 6 bases and J by 6 bases, with 8 bases of the junction left unmatched.

This clonotype is judged medium-sized. The chain carries TRBV20-1 and TRBJ2-7, with a possible D match to TRBD1 (6 bases). Trimming took off 7 bases at V and 4 bases at J, with 20 bases between the two ends. The germline gives CDR1 DFQATT, CDR2 SNEGSKA (reference sequence). The CDR3 is 14 amino acids. The CDR3 DNA reads as TGCAGTGGCACAAAAGGGGGAAGGGGTTACGAGCAGTACTTC. Its translation is CSGTKGGRGYEQYF.

This chain connects TRBV2 to TRBJ2-5; 7 bases align to TRBD2. CDR3 length: 16 amino acids. V lost 6 bases to trimming and J lost 4 bases; unmatched junction nucleotides: 14. Germline assignment: CDR1 SNHLY and CDR2 FYNNEI. The DNA for the CDR3 is TGTGCCAGCAGACAACTAACCGCTGCTAGCGGAGAGACCCAGTACTTC. Amino acids: CASRQLTAASGETQYF.

This clonotype is classed as large. The chain is built from TRBV30 and TRBJ1-4, with unresolved D. This CDR3 spans 11 amino acids. The germline gives CDR1 GTSNPN, CDR2 SVGIG (reference sequence). V dropped 3 bases and J dropped 14 bases, with 13 bases sitting between them. Here the CDR3 reads CAWSAEKRLFF. The DNA of the CDR3 is TGTGCCTGGAGCGCGGAAAAGCGGCTGTTTTTT.

In its sample, this clonotype was seen many times. The V gene is TRBV7-3, the J gene TRBJ2-7, with TRBD2 identical over 12 bases. With 5 bases clipped from V and 2 bases from J, the junction kept 4 bases outside the gene matches. In germline, CDR1 is SGHTA, CDR2 FQGTGA. This CDR3 spans 15 amino acids. The CDR3 DNA is TGTGCCAGCAGCATCGGACTAGCGGGGCCCTACGAGCAGTACTTC. Residues: CASSIGLAGPYEQYF.

This clonotype is deemed large (0.1 to 1%). Here the CDR3 reads CSAREVRAKNIQYF. In nucleotides, the CDR3 is TGCAGTGCTAGAGAGGTCCGAGCCAAAAACATTCAGTACTTC. The V call is TRBV20-1, the J call TRBJ2-4, with D hard to call. This CDR3 is 14 amino acids long. Trimming removed 0 bases at V and 0 bases at J, with 6 bases between. The germline V gene has CDR1 DFQATT and CDR2 SNEGSKA (reference sequence).

In its sample, this clonotype is medium-sized. V usage is TRBV6-1 and J usage is TRBJ2-4; 8 nucleotides agree with TRBD1. The CDR3 totals 15 residues. Germline V gene lookup returns CDR1 MNHNS and CDR2 SASEGT. V lost 3 bases and J lost 6; bases outside the gene matches: 7. CDR3 sequence reads: CASSERDRRLNIQYF. DNA for the CDR3: TGTGCCAGCAGTGAGAGGGACAGGAGATTAAACATTCAGTACTTC.